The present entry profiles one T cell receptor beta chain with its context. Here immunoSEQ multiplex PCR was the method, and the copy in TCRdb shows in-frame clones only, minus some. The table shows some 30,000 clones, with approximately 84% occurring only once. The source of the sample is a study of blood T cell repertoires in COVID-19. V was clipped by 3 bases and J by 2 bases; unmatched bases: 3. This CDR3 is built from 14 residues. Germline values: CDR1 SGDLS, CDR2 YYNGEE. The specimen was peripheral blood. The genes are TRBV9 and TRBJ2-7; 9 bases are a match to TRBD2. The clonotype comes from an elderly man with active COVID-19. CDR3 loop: CASSGSGGAYEQYF. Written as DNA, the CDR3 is TGTGCCAGCAGCGGTAGCGGGGGAGCCTACGAGCAGTACTTC.